Following are 21 T cell receptor beta chains from one sample sequenced in a study of CD8 T cells in ankylosing spondylitis. TCRdb redid the calling of the 5' RACE reads with MiXCR, one entry per CDR3 protein. The sample records around 320,000 distinct CDR3 sequences, 20% being singletons. Sequenced: blood, either unsorted or a sorted T cell fraction (not recorded which). The receptors here all came from a female donor with ankylosing spondylitis or in good health (not recorded which).

V usage is TRBV7-3 and J usage is TRBJ2-6; no clear D gene. V was cut by 5 bases and J by 0 bases, with 8 bases left in between. CDR3 size: 15 residues. The germline V gene encodes CDR1 SGHTA and CDR2 FQGTGA. CDR3: CASSLQPSGANVLTF. DNA for the CDR3: TGTGCCAGCAGCCTCCAACCCTCTGGGGCCAACGTCCTGACTTTC.

CDR3 sequence (DNA): TGTGCCACCAGTGAAAGGGCGGACAATGAGCAGTTCTTC. Translation: CATSERADNEQFF. The chain carries TRBV24-1 and TRBJ2-1; D is unresolved. This CDR3 comprises 13 residues. The V end lost 4 bases, the J end lost 5 bases, and 8 bases lay between the germline ends. CDR1 is KGHDR and CDR2 is SFDVKD in the germline V gene.

The chain carries TRBV6-1 and TRBJ2-3, with TRBD2 matching 10 bases. There are 15 residues in the CDR3. Unmatched junction bases numbered 3, after V lost 5 bases and J lost 1 base. Germline V gives CDR1 MNHNS, CDR2 SASEGT. The CDR3 DNA reads TGTGCCAGCAGTCAACTAGCGGGACGCACAGATACGCAGTATTTT. This encodes CASSQLAGRTDTQYF.

This clonotype was observed a few times. This sequence joins TRBV7-2 and TRBJ1-2; D is perhaps TRBD1 (5 bases). The CDR3 is made up of 15 amino acids. Germline V gene sequence: CDR1 SGHTA, CDR2 FQGNSA. Between the trimmed V and J ends, which lost 5 bases and 3 bases, there was a span of 16 bases. The CDR3 nucleotides read TGTGCCAGCAGCCCCACGTCGGGGGTGGACTATGGCTACACCTTC. It encodes CASSPTSGVDYGYTF.

This clonotype has at least ten counts. The gene calls are TRBV10-2 and TRBJ2-3, with 10 bases aligning to TRBD2. Germline lookup yields CDR1 WSHSY and CDR2 SAAADI. The CDR3 runs to 15 residues. The J segment lost 2 bases and the V segment lost 6 bases, leaving 5 bases of the junction unmatched. In DNA form, the CDR3 reads TGCGCCAGCAGGGGGACTAGCGAGATCACAGATACGCAGTATTTT. Translating gives CASRGTSEITDTQYF.

The V and J genes are TRBV6-1 and TRBJ2-7; 7 nucleotides line up with TRBD2. The CDR3 length is 14 residues. Germline values: CDR1 MNHNS, CDR2 SASEGT. V lost 6 bases, J lost 4 bases, and 9 bases stayed unmatched. Here the CDR3 reads CASRLAAASYEQYF. The CDR3 DNA is TGTGCCAGCAGGCTAGCGGCGGCTTCATACGAGCAGTACTTC.

This clonotype occurred a few times. This rearrangement joins TRBV7-8 to TRBJ2-1; tentative D call: TRBD2 (7 bases). Germline V gene sequence: CDR1 SGHVS, CDR2 FQNEAQ. The CDR3 contains 17 residues. The V and J ends lost 6 bases and 4 bases respectively, with 22 bases between them. The CDR3 DNA follows: TGTGCCAGCAGGTCAGAAGGAGGGGGGGCGAGATACAATGAGCAGTTCTTC. It encodes CASRSEGGGARYNEQFF.

This clonotype was seen more than once but under ten times. The rearrangement links TRBV20-1 to TRBJ2-1; D perhaps matches TRBD2 (6 bases). In germline, CDR1 is DFQATT, CDR2 SNEGSKA (reference sequence). Trimming stripped 1 base from V and 10 bases from J, with 11 bases between. CDR3 length: 12 amino acids. The CDR3: CSARATRGEQFF. DNA of the CDR3: TGCAGTGCTAGAGCGACTAGAGGGGAGCAGTTCTTC.

The table lists this clonotype with a count of one. The V and J genes are TRBV10-3 and TRBJ2-7; TRBD2 matches 9 bases. Losses at the gene ends were 5 bases for V and 7 bases for J; bases not matched to a gene: 9. Germline CDR1 ENHRY, CDR2 SYGVKD. This CDR3 contains 14 residues. As DNA, the CDR3 is TGTGCCATCAGTCGGGTAGCGGGAGAGGAAGAGCAGTACTTC. Protein: CAISRVAGEEEQYF.

This clonotype has a handful of counts. The chain uses TRBV6-5 and TRBJ2-7, with 7 bases aligning to TRBD1. The junction had 4 bases not matched to a gene; V was cut back by 2 bases and J by 3 bases. This CDR3 spans 14 amino acids. The germline V gene encodes CDR1 MNHEY and CDR2 SVGAGI. The CDR3 DNA is TGTGCCAGCAGTTACGTGGGACAGAGCTACGAGCAGTACTTC. Translated: CASSYVGQSYEQYF.

V usage is TRBV12-3 or TRBV12-4 and J usage is TRBJ2-1; TRBD2 aligns across 10 bases. V was clipped by 10 bases and J by 9 bases; unmatched bases: 9. CDR3 length equals 13 residues. In nucleotides, the CDR3 is TGTGCCACTATAGCGGGAGGTGTTGGTGAGCAGTTCTTC. It is translated as CATIAGGVGEQFF.

This chain uses TRBV15 with TRBJ2-2; D might be TRBD2 (6 bases). The germline V gene encodes CDR1 LNHNV and CDR2 YYDKDF (reference sequence). The ends were cut back, 3 bases at V and 5 bases at J, with 13 bases in the middle. The CDR3 loop spans 15 amino acids. CDR3 residues: CATSSGLPYTGELFF. The CDR3 nucleotides read TGTGCCACCAGCAGCGGACTACCTTATACCGGGGAGCTGTTTTTT.

This clonotype was seen a few times. CDR3 loop: CASSLRAFTGELFF. In DNA form, the CDR3 reads TGTGCCAGCAGTTTAAGGGCATTTACCGGGGAGCTGTTTTTT. The rearrangement links TRBV12-3 or TRBV12-4 to TRBJ2-2; the D is unclear. V lost 2 bases to trimming and J lost 5 bases, with 9 bases between them. CDR3 size: 14 residues.

This clonotype was counted between two and nine times. The chain couples TRBV6-1 to TRBJ1-4; D is undetermined. V lost 4 bases to trimming and J lost 3 bases, with 6 bases between them. CDR3 length equals 13 residues. Per the germline V gene, CDR1 is MNHNS and CDR2 is SASEGT. Here the CDR3 DNA reads TGTGCCAGCAGTGGGGATGCTAATGAAAAACTGTTTTTT. Protein: CASSGDANEKLFF.

The J gene is TRBJ1-3, the V gene TRBV20-1, with TRBD1 as a possible D gene (5 bases). This CDR3 spans 16 amino acids. Trimming cost V 6 bases and J 4 bases, with 22 bases left between them. Germline V gives CDR1 DFQATT, CDR2 SNEGSKA (reference sequence). The CDR3 spells CSANPAGWGLGNTIYF. Written as DNA, the CDR3 is TGCAGTGCCAACCCTGCGGGATGGGGGTTAGGAAACACCATATATTTT.

This clonotype was recorded a few times. The chain links TRBV6-1 to TRBJ2-1; 14 bases are shared with TRBD2. With V trimmed by 7 bases and J by 7 bases, 6 bases remained unmatched. The CDR3 contains 15 residues. Germline lookup yields CDR1 MNHNS and CDR2 SASEGT. This CDR3 reads CASTRGTSGSNEQFF. The CDR3 DNA sequence: TGTGCCAGCACTAGGGGGACTAGCGGGAGTAATGAGCAGTTCTTC.

V gene TRBV30 combines with J gene TRBJ2-3, with D tentatively TRBD2 (5 bases). The V and J ends lost 4 bases and 5 bases respectively, with 13 bases between them. Per germline, CDR1 GTSNPN and CDR2 SVGIG (reference sequence). The CDR3 is 13 residues long. CDR3 nucleotides: TGTGCCTGGACCCTTGCCCGGGGAGATACGCAGTATTTT. This codes for CAWTLARGDTQYF.

V is TRBV7-2 and J is TRBJ1-2; D ambiguous. There are 15 residues in the CDR3. Germline V gene lookup returns CDR1 SGHTA and CDR2 FQGNSA. Trimming shortened V by 4 bases and J by 2 bases, and 14 bases separated the two germline ends. CDR3 bases: TGTGCCAGCAGCTCAAGTCGTCGGCGAAACTATGGCTACACCTTC. Translation: CASSSSRRRNYGYTF.

V usage is TRBV12-3 or TRBV12-4 and J usage is TRBJ1-1; D gene uncertain. Trimming took off 5 bases at V and 3 bases at J, with 16 bases between the two ends. This CDR3 is built from 15 residues. For the CDR3, the DNA is TGTGCCAGCAGTATAGACCTTAGCTGGGACACTGAAGCTTTCTTT. Protein product: CASSIDLSWDTEAFF.

This sequence joins TRBV12-3 or TRBV12-4 and TRBJ1-5, with D unresolved. CDR3 size: 13 residues. V was pared by 2 bases and J by 3 bases, with 5 bases between. The CDR3 DNA follows: TGTGCCAGCAGTTTAAGGATCAATCAGCCCCAGCATTTT. Translation: CASSLRINQPQHF.

This clonotype was observed a handful of times. The CDR3 loop is CATSRDLAGADTQYF. The CDR3 nucleotides are TGTGCCACCAGCAGAGATCTAGCGGGAGCAGATACGCAGTATTTT. The chain uses TRBV15 and TRBJ2-3; 10 bases match TRBD2. Per germline, CDR1 LNHNV and CDR2 YYDKDF (reference sequence). The CDR3 loop spans 15 amino acids. V trimming: 0 bases; J trimming: 4 bases; junction bases outside the gene matches: 1.